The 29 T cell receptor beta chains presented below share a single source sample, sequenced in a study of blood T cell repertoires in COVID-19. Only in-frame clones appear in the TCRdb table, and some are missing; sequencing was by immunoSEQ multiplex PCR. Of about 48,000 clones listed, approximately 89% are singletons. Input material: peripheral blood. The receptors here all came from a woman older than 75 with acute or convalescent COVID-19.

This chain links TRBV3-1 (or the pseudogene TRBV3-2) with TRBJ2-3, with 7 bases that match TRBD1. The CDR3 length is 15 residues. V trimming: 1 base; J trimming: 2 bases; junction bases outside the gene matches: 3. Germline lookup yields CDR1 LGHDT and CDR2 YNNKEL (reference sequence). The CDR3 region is CASSQVGTVTDTQYF. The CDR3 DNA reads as TGTGCCAGCAGCCAAGTGGGGACAGTCACAGATACGCAGTATTTT.

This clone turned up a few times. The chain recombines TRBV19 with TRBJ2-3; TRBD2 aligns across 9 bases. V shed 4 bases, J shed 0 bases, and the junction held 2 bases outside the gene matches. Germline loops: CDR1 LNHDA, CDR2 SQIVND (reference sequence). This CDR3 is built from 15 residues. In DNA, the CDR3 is TGTGCCAGTAGTACGGCGGGGGGGAGCACAGATACGCAGTATTTT. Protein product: CASSTAGGSTDTQYF.

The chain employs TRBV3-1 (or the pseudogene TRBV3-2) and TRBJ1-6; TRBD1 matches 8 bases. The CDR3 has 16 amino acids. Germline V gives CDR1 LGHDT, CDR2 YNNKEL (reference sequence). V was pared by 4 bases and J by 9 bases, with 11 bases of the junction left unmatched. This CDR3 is CASSRETTGDFSPLHF. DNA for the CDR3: TGTGCCAGCAGCCGAGAAACGACAGGGGATTTTTCACCCCTCCACTTT.

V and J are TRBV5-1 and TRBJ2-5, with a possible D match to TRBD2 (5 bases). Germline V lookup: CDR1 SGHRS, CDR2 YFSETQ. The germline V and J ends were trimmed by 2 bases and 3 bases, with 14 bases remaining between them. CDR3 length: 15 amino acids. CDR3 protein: CASSFGRPGEETQYF. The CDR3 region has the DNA TGCGCCAGCAGCTTCGGGCGACCCGGGGAAGAGACCCAGTACTTC. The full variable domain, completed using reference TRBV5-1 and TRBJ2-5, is KAGVTQTPRYLIKTRGQQVTLSCSPISGHRSVSWYQQTPGQGLQFLFEYFSETQRNKGNFPGRFSGRQFSNSRSEMNVSTLELGDSALYLCASSFGRPGEETQYFGPGTRLLVL.

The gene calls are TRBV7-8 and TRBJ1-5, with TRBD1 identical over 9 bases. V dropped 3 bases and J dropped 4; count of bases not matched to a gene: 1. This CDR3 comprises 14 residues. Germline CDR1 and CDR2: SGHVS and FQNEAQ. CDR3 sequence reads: CASSLDRGNQPQHF. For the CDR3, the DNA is TGTGCCAGCAGCTTGGACAGGGGAAATCAGCCCCAGCATTTT.

The CDR3 protein is CASSLQTGGGEKLFF. The CDR3 DNA follows: TGTGCCAGCAGTCTTCAGACAGGGGGCGGTGAAAAACTGTTTTTT. The genes are TRBV2 and TRBJ1-4; 10 bases match TRBD1. The CDR3 length is 15 residues. Germline V gives CDR1 SNHLY, CDR2 FYNNEI. J lost 7 bases, V lost 5 bases, and 7 bases had no gene match. Combining the CDR3 with reference TRBV2 and TRBJ1-4 gives the whole variable domain EPEVTQTPSHQVTQMGQEVILRCVPISNHLYFYWYRQILGQKVEFLVSFYNNEISEKSEIFDDQFSVERPDGSNFTLKIRSTKLEDSAMYFCASSLQTGGGEKLFFGSGTQLSVL.

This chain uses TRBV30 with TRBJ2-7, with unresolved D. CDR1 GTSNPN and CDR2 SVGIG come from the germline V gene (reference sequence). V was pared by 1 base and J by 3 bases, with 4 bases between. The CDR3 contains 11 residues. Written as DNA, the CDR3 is TGTGCCTGGAGTGAGAGCTACGAGCAGTACTTC. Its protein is CAWSESYEQYF.

This chain's CDR3 is CATSSYRGSTDTQYF. DNA of the CDR3: TGTGCCACCAGCTCCTATCGGGGGAGCACAGATACGCAGTATTTT. The chain couples TRBV15 to TRBJ2-3, with D possibly TRBD2 on 6 matching bases. The germline V gene has CDR1 LNHNV and CDR2 YYDKDF (reference sequence). V was cut by 5 bases and J by 0 bases, with 12 bases left in between. The CDR3 is made up of 15 amino acids. Combining the CDR3 with reference TRBV15 and TRBJ2-3 gives the whole variable domain DAMVIQNPRYQVTQFGKPVTLSCSQTLNHNVMYWYQQKSSQAPKLLFHYYDKDFNNEADTPDNFQSRRPNTSFCFLDIRSPGLGDTAMYLCATSSYRGSTDTQYFGPGTRLTVL.

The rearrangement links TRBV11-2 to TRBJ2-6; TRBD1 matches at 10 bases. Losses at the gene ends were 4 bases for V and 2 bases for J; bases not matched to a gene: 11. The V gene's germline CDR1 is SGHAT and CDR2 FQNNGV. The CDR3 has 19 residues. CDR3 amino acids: CASSSRVRDRGPGANVLTF. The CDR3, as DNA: TGTGCCAGCAGCTCCCGGGTGCGGGACAGGGGACCTGGGGCCAACGTCCTGACTTTC.

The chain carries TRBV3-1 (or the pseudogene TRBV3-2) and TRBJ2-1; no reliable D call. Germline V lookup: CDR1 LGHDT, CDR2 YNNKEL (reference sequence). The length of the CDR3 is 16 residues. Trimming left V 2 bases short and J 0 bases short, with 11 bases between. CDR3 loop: CASSQPLAVSYNEQFF. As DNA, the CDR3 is TGTGCCAGCAGCCAACCGTTGGCAGTCTCCTACAATGAGCAGTTCTTC.

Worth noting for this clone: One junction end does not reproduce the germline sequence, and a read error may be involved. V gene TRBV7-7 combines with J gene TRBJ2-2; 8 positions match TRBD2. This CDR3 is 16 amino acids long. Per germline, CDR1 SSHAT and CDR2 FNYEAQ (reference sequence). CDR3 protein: CASSPHPAGDTGELFF. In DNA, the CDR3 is TGTGCTAGCAGCCCACACCCAGCGGGAGACACCGGGGAGCTGTTTTTT.

This CDR3 is CASSLQGQGAAGANVLTF. DNA for the CDR3: TGTGCCAGCTCATTACAGGGACAGGGGGCAGCTGGGGCCAACGTCCTGACTTTC. The chain recombines TRBV18 with TRBJ2-6; 12 nucleotides align to TRBD1. V shed 5 bases and J 2 bases; nucleotides not matched to a gene: 7. The CDR3 consists of 18 residues. Germline CDR1 reads KGHSH; CDR2 reads LQKENI. The full variable domain, its missing parts supplied by reference TRBV18 and TRBJ2-6, is NAGVMQNPRHLVRRRGQEARLRCSPMKGHSHVYWYRQLPEEGLKFMVYLQKENIIDESGMPKERFSAEFPKEGPSILRIQQVVRGDSAAYFCASSLQGQGAAGANVLTFGAGSRLTVL.

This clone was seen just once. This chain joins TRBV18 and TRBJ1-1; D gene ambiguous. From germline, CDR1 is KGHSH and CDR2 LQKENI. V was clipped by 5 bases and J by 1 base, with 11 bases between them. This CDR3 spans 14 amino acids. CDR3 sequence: CASSSGSGNTEAFF. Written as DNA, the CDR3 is TGTGCCAGCTCATCCGGGTCCGGGAACACTGAAGCTTTCTTT.

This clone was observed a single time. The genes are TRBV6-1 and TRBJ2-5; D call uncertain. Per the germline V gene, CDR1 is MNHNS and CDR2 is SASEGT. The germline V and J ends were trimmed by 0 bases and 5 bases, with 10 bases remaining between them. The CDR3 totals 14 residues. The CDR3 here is CASSEASRYETQYF. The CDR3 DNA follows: TGTGCCAGCAGTGAAGCATCCAGGTACGAGACCCAGTACTTC.

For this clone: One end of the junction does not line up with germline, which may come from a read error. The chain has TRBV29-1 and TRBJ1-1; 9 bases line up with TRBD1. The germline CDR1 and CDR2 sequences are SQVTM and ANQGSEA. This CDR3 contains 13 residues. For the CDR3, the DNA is TGCAGCGTGGAAGGACAGGGGCCCACTGAAGCTTTCTTT. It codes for CSVEGQGPTEAFF.

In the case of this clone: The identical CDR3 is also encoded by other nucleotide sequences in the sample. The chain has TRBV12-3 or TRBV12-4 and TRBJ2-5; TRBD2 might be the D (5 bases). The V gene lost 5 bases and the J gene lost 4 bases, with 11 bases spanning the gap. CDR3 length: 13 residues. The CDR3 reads CASSLRGRETQYF. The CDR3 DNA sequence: TGTGCCAGCAGTCTGAGAGGGAGAGAGACCCAGTACTTC.

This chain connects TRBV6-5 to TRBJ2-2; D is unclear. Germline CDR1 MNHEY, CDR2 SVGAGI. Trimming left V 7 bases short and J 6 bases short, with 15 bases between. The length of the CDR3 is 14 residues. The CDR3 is CASTPPGYAGELFF. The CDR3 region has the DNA TGTGCCAGCACCCCCCCCGGGTACGCCGGGGAGCTGTTTTTT.

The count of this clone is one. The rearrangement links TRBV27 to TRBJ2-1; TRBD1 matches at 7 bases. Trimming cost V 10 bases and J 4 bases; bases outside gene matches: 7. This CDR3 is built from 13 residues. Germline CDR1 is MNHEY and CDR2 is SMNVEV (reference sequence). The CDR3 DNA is TGTGCCACCACGGGACAGTTGTACAATGAGCAGTTCTTC. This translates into CATTGQLYNEQFF.

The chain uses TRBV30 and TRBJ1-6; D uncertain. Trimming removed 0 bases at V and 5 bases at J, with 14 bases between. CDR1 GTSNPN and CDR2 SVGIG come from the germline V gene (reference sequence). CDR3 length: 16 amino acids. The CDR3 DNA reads TGTGCCTGGAGTGTATTAAGGCGAGGGAATAATTCACCCCTCCACTTT. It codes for CAWSVLRRGNNSPLHF.

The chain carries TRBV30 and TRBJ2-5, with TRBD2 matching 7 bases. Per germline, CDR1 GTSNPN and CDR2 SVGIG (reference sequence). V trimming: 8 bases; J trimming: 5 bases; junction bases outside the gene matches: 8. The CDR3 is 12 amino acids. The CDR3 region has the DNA TGTGCCGGGGGGGGAGCGAGGGAGACCCAGTACTTC. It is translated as CAGGGARETQYF.

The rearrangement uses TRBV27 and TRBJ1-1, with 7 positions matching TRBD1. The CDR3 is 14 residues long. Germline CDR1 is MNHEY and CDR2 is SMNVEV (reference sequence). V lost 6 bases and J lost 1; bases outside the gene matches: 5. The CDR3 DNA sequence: TGTGCCAGCAGCCCACGGGACAGGAACACTGAAGCTTTCTTT. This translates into CASSPRDRNTEAFF.

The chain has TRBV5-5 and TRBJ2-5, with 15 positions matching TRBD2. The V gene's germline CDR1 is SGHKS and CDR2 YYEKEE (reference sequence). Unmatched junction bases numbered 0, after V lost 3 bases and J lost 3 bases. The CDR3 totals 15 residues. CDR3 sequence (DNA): TGTGCCAGCAGCTGGACTAGCGGGGGGGAAGAGACCCAGTACTTC. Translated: CASSWTSGGEETQYF.

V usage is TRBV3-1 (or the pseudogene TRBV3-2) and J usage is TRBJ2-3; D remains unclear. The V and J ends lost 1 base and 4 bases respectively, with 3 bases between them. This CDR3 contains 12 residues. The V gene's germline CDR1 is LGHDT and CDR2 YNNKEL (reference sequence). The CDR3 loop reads CASSQGADTQYF. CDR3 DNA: TGTGCCAGCAGCCAAGGCGCAGATACGCAGTATTTT.

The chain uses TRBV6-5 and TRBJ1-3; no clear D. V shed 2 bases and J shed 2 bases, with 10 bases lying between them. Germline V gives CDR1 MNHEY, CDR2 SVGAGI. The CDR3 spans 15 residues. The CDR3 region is CASSYGSEPGNTIYF. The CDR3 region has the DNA TGTGCCAGCAGTTACGGTAGCGAGCCTGGAAACACCATATATTTT.

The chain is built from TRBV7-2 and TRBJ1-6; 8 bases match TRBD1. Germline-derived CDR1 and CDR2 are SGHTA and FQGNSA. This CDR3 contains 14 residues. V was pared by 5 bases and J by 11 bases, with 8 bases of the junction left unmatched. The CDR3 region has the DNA TGTGCCAGCAGCGTCGGACAGGGCTACGCACCCCTCCACTTT. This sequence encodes CASSVGQGYAPLHF.

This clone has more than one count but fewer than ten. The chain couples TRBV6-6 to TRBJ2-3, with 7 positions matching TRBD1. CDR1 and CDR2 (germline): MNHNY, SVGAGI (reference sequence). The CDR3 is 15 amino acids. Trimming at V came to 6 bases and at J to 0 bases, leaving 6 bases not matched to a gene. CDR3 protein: CASRLGQPSTDTQYF. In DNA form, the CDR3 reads TGTGCCAGCAGGTTGGGACAGCCCAGCACAGATACGCAGTATTTT.

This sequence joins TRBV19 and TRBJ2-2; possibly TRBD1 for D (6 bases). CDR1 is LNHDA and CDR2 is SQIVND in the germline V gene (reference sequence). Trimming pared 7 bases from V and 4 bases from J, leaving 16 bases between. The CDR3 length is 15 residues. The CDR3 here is CASMRGGRGTGELFF. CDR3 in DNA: TGTGCCAGTATGAGGGGCGGCAGGGGCACCGGGGAGCTGTTTTTT. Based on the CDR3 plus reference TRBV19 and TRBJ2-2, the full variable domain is DGGITQSPKYLFRKEGQNVTLSCEQNLNHDAMYWYRQDPGQGLRLIYYSQIVNDFQKGDIAEGYSVSREKKESFPLTVTSAQKNPTAFYLCASMRGGRGTGELFFGEGSRLTVL.

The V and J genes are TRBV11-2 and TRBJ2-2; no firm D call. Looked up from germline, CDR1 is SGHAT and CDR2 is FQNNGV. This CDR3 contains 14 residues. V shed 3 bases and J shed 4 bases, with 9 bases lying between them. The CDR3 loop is CASSLSRVTGELFF. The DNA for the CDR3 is TGTGCCAGCAGCTTGAGTCGGGTCACCGGGGAGCTGTTTTTT.

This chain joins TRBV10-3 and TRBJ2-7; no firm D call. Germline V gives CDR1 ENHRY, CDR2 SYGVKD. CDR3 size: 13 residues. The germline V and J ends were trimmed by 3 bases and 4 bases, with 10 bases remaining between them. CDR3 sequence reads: CAISDTPSYEQYF. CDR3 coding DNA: TGTGCCATCAGTGACACCCCCAGTTACGAGCAGTACTTC.